Listed here is a single TCR beta chain. Its specificity is not known. In the authors' workflow: After removing out-of-frame reads, 2,204,828 distinct TCRbeta sequences remained. Sequencing used immunoSEQ multiplex PCR; TCRdb keeps in-frame clones, though not all of them. The V and J calls and clone size come from that table; D and trimming were worked out from the DNA. The table lists 50,000 to 65,000 clones, around 78% of them singletons. These data are taken from a study of memory CD4+ T cells and cytomegalovirus serostatus. Looking at the study overall: Of the healthy Belgian adults, fewer than 10 were CMV seropositive and 20 to 30 seronegative.

General observations from the study: CMV serostatus prediction reached median AUC approximately 0.95, or 0.91 with US-trained model. About two fifths of the roughly 150 known CMV-associated TCRbeta sequences appeared in CD4+ memory.

Single viable CD3+CD4+CD8-CD45RO+ cells were sorted as the memory CD4+ T cells. CDR1 and CDR2 (germline): DFQATT, SNEGSKA (reference sequence). The CDR3 extends over 11 amino acids. V shed 0 bases and J shed 7 bases, with 4 bases lying between them. Specimen: memory CD4+ T cells from blood. The receptor's source is an adult in good health and CMV-seronegative. The genes are TRBV20-1 and TRBJ1-5; D gene unclear. CDR3 DNA: TGCAGTGCTAGAGATCGGCAGCCCCAGCATTTT. Protein product: CSARDRQPQHF.